These 31 T cell receptor beta chains originate from one sample sequenced in a study of chemoradiotherapy in HPV16-positive cancers. The data were produced by immunoSEQ multiplex PCR, yet TCRdb's version contains in-frame clones alone and is incomplete. The sample contains 25,000 to 30,000 clones, over 90% of which appear only once. The sample here was blood, taken from a patient who underwent chemoradiotherapy. The receptor source for this set is a human donor with HPV-associated anogenital cancer.

The chain carries TRBV6-5 and TRBJ1-2; D is unresolved. The length of the CDR3 is 13 residues. Germline values: CDR1 MNHEY, CDR2 SVGAGI. V was clipped by 6 bases and J by 6 bases, with 14 bases between them. The CDR3 here is CASRSEDGNGYTF. CDR3 nucleotides: TGTGCCAGCAGGAGCGAAGACGGAAATGGCTACACCTTC.

The CDR3 sequence: CASSLGQDTDTQYF. The CDR3 nucleotides read TGTGCCAGCAGTCTGGGGCAGGACACAGATACGCAGTATTTT. The chain links TRBV6-4 to TRBJ2-3; possible D gene TRBD1, 5 bases. The CDR3 has 14 residues. V was clipped by 5 bases and J by 2 bases, with 11 bases between them. The germline gives CDR1 MRHNA, CDR2 SNTAGT.

The chain couples TRBV18 to TRBJ1-4, with no clear D. The CDR3 sequence is 13 residues long. V lost 4 bases to trimming and J lost 5 bases, with 8 bases between them. Germline lookup yields CDR1 KGHSH and CDR2 LQKENI. In nucleotides, the CDR3 is TGTGCCAGCTCACGCGGGAAAAATGAAAAACTGTTTTTT. This sequence encodes CASSRGKNEKLFF.

The rearrangement uses TRBV7-9 and TRBJ2-2; 7 nucleotides line up with TRBD1. CDR1 is SEHNR and CDR2 is FQNEAQ in the germline V gene (reference sequence). V trimming: 8 bases; J trimming: 5 bases; junction bases outside the gene matches: 8. CDR3 length equals 14 residues. The CDR3 DNA reads as TGTGCCAGCTTATACCCCAGGGGGACCGGGGAGCTGTTTTTT. Residues: CASLYPRGTGELFF. The variable domain in full, completed from reference TRBV7-9 and TRBJ2-2, reads DTGVSQNPRHKITKRGQNVTFRCDPISEHNRLYWYRQTLGQGPEFLTYFQNEAQLEKSRLLSDRFSAERPKGSFSTLEIQRTEQGDSAMYLCASLYPRGTGELFFGEGSRLTVL.

The chain couples TRBV9 to TRBJ2-3, with TRBD2 matching over 13 bases. Germline CDR1 and CDR2: SGDLS and YYNGEE. This CDR3 has 16 residues. The ends lost 3 bases at V and 5 bases at J; junction bases unmatched: 6. This CDR3 is CASSEGTSGVGDTQYF. In DNA, the CDR3 is TGTGCCAGCAGCGAGGGGACTAGCGGGGTTGGAGATACGCAGTATTTT.

The rearrangement uses TRBV5-1 and TRBJ1-4; 7 nucleotides line up with TRBD1. Unmatched junction bases numbered 9, after V lost 4 bases and J lost 3 bases. The CDR3 consists of 16 residues. The V gene's germline CDR1 is SGHRS and CDR2 YFSETQ. CDR3 sequence reads: CASSPGTVRSNEKLFF. In nucleotides, the CDR3 is TGCGCCAGCAGCCCCGGGACAGTCCGTTCTAATGAAAAACTGTTTTTT.

The chain uses TRBV10-2 and TRBJ1-3; D is ambiguous. V shed 8 bases and J shed 8 bases, with 10 bases lying between them. The CDR3 has 11 amino acids. CDR1 WSHSY and CDR2 SAAADI come from the germline V gene. The CDR3 DNA reads TGCGCCAGCGGGATTACGGACACCATATATTTT. Protein sequence: CASGITDTIYF.

The V and J genes are TRBV4-1 and TRBJ2-7, with a tentative D call TRBD1 (6 bases). The CDR3 runs 13 residues. V was cut by 2 bases and J by 4 bases, with 9 bases left in between. Looked up from germline, CDR1 is MGHRA and CDR2 is YSYEKL. Here the CDR3 DNA reads TGCGCCAGCAGCCAACAGGACAGTTACGAGCAGTACTTC. Protein sequence: CASSQQDSYEQYF.

The rearrangement links TRBV18 to TRBJ1-2; D unclear. CDR3 length equals 16 residues. Germline V gene data show CDR1 as KGHSH and CDR2 as LQKENI. With 2 bases removed from V and 0 bases from J, the gap between germline ends came to 13 bases. CDR3: CASSPVRWETNYGYTF. The DNA of the CDR3 is TGTGCCAGCTCACCAGTTAGGTGGGAAACTAACTATGGCTACACCTTC.

The chain combines TRBV14 with TRBJ2-3; 9 nucleotides align to TRBD1. The length of the CDR3 is 16 residues. Trimming at V came to 3 bases and at J to 1 base, leaving 5 bases not matched to a gene. Germline CDR1 is SGHDN and CDR2 is FVKESK. The CDR3 DNA reads as TGTGCCAGCAGCCACAAGACAGGGGGTGGCACAGATACGCAGTATTTT. This encodes CASSHKTGGGTDTQYF.

The chain uses TRBV2 and TRBJ1-4, with 7 nucleotides matching TRBD1. Germline CDR1 reads SNHLY; CDR2 reads FYNNEI. The V segment lost 5 bases and the J segment 3 bases; nucleotides outside the gene matches: 12. The length of the CDR3 is 17 residues. The CDR3 loop reads CASSSPGQRSPNEKLFF. The CDR3 DNA sequence: TGTGCCAGCAGTTCTCCGGGACAGAGGTCTCCTAATGAAAAACTGTTTTTT.

This clone came up once. The chain uses TRBV11-2 and TRBJ1-1, with a tentative D call TRBD1 (5 bases). V lost 1 base and J 0 bases, leaving 12 bases between the germline ends. This CDR3 comprises 16 residues. Germline CDR1 reads SGHAT; CDR2 reads FQNNGV. CDR3 DNA: TGTGCCAGCAGCTTAGGGGGCTTCGCTTTGAACACTGAAGCTTTCTTT. Encoded protein: CASSLGGFALNTEAFF.

This sequence joins TRBV18 and TRBJ2-5, with a possible D match to TRBD2 (5 bases). The germline V and J ends were trimmed by 3 bases and 5 bases, with 13 bases remaining between them. Germline V gene lookup returns CDR1 KGHSH and CDR2 LQKENI. The CDR3 has 14 amino acids. The CDR3 protein is CASSPLEDLETQYF. The DNA for the CDR3 is TGTGCCAGCTCACCCCTCGAGGACTTGGAGACCCAGTACTTC.

The J gene is TRBJ2-5, the V gene TRBV7-2, with D tentatively TRBD2 (5 bases). Deletions cut 5 bases from V and 3 bases from J, with 16 bases between. CDR1 SGHTA and CDR2 FQGNSA come from the germline V gene. The CDR3 runs 15 residues. The CDR3 sequence is CASSTWTSGEETQYF. The CDR3 DNA follows: TGTGCCAGCAGCACCTGGACCAGCGGAGAAGAGACCCAGTACTTC.

This chain links TRBV7-9 with TRBJ2-2; no clear D. Germline loops: CDR1 SEHNR, CDR2 FQNEAQ (reference sequence). This CDR3 spans 10 amino acids. V lost 6 bases to trimming and J lost 6 bases, with 2 bases between them. CDR3 residues: CASSAGELFF. In DNA, the CDR3 is TGTGCCAGCAGTGCCGGGGAGCTGTTTTTT.

V is TRBV6-4 and J is TRBJ1-2; 9 nucleotides agree with TRBD1. This CDR3 is 15 amino acids long. Germline V gene data show CDR1 as MRHNA and CDR2 as SNTAGT. Unmatched junction bases numbered 5, after V lost 4 bases and J lost 2 bases. CDR3 loop: CASSGGQGGNYGYTF. The CDR3 coding sequence is TGTGCCAGCAGTGGGGGACAGGGCGGGAACTATGGCTACACCTTC.

The V gene is TRBV5-1, the J gene TRBJ1-3; D gene unclear. The CDR3 is 14 amino acids. Germline V gene sequence: CDR1 SGHRS, CDR2 YFSETQ. Trimming cost V 4 bases and J 0 bases, with 8 bases left between them. CDR3 sequence: CASSLGYSGNTIYF. The CDR3 DNA is TGCGCCAGCAGCCTAGGATACTCTGGAAACACCATATATTTT.

V is TRBV7-9 and J is TRBJ2-7; 7 nucleotides agree with TRBD1. Losses at the gene ends were 5 bases for V and 3 bases for J; bases not matched to a gene: 10. The CDR3 runs 15 residues. Germline CDR1 reads SEHNR; CDR2 reads FQNEAQ (reference sequence). CDR3 sequence (DNA): TGTGCCAGCAGCCAACGACAGGGTAAAATCTACGAGCAGTACTTC. It translates to CASSQRQGKIYEQYF.

The gene calls are TRBV25-1 and TRBJ2-2; 7 bases fit TRBD1. V lost 2 bases, J lost 5 bases, and 5 bases stayed unmatched. This CDR3 contains 15 residues. Germline V gene data show CDR1 as MGHDK and CDR2 as SYGVNS. CDR3 bases: TGTGCCAGCAGTGAAACAGGGGCTCAAACCGGGGAGCTGTTTTTT. Amino acid sequence: CASSETGAQTGELFF. Variable domain in full (rest from reference TRBV25-1 and TRBJ2-2): EADIYQTPRYLVIGTGKKITLECSQTMGHDKMYWYQQDPGMELHLIHYSYGVNSTEKGDLSSESTVSRIRTEHFPLTLESARPSHTSQYLCASSETGAQTGELFFGEGSRLTVL.

This clone came up once. DNA of the CDR3: TGTGCCAGCACGAGGCAACCCGGCACCGGGGAGCTGTTTTTT. Protein product: CASTRQPGTGELFF. The chain recombines TRBV27 with TRBJ2-2; no clear D. Between the trimmed V and J ends, which lost 7 bases and 4 bases, there was a span of 13 bases. Germline V CDR1 and CDR2: MNHEY, SMNVEV (reference sequence). This CDR3 spans 14 amino acids.

This chain joins TRBV10-3 and TRBJ2-1; the D gene could be TRBD1 or TRBD2 (5 bases each). This CDR3 is 17 amino acids long. Germline V gene data show CDR1 as ENHRY and CDR2 as SYGVKD. V lost 4 bases, J lost 6 bases, and 22 bases lay in between. This CDR3 is CAISAKQVGIQFNEQFF. The CDR3 DNA follows: TGTGCCATCAGTGCGAAACAGGTCGGGATTCAGTTCAATGAGCAGTTCTTC.

The chain carries TRBV5-1 and TRBJ2-3; 7 bases are a match to TRBD2. The V and J ends lost 4 bases and 1 base, in that order; junction bases with no gene match: 3. Germline V gives CDR1 SGHRS, CDR2 YFSETQ. This CDR3 contains 14 residues. CDR3 residues: CASSPRGGTDTQYF. CDR3 coding DNA: TGCGCCAGCAGCCCCCGGGGGGGCACAGATACGCAGTATTTT.

This chain uses TRBV7-2 with TRBJ2-5; D is tentatively TRBD1 or TRBD2 (5 bases each). Germline loops: CDR1 SGHTA, CDR2 FQGNSA. V was cut by 1 base and J by 2 bases, with 8 bases left in between. This CDR3 has 14 amino acids. CDR3 sequence: CASSLGGGQETQYF. CDR3 bases: TGTGCCAGCAGCTTAGGTGGGGGTCAAGAGACCCAGTACTTC.

The rearrangement links TRBV5-4 to TRBJ1-2; perhaps TRBD1 as D (5 bases). This CDR3 contains 15 residues. Trimming left V 0 bases short and J 4 bases short, with 13 bases between. Germline V CDR1 and CDR2: SGHNT, YYREEE (reference sequence). The CDR3 reads CASSLVAGLVYGYTF. The DNA of the CDR3 is TGTGCCAGCAGCTTGGTAGCAGGGCTGGTCTATGGCTACACCTTC.

The V gene is TRBV15, the J gene TRBJ1-5; D possibly corresponds to TRBD1 (5 bases). In germline, CDR1 is LNHNV, CDR2 YYDKDF (reference sequence). V dropped 2 bases and J dropped 3 bases, with 17 bases sitting between them. This CDR3 has 17 amino acids. CDR3 sequence: CATSRQGGGAPNQPQHF. In DNA, the CDR3 is TGTGCCACCAGCAGACAGGGAGGCGGGGCCCCCAATCAGCCCCAGCATTTT.

This clone was recorded a few times. This sequence joins TRBV6-4 and TRBJ2-3, with TRBD2 matching 11 bases. Germline CDR1 MRHNA, CDR2 SNTAGT. CDR3 length: 15 residues. Trimming cost V 5 bases and J 4 bases; bases outside gene matches: 5. Here the CDR3 reads CASSPIAGGPDTQYF. DNA of the CDR3: TGTGCCAGCAGTCCTATAGCGGGGGGGCCAGATACGCAGTATTTT.

The chain couples TRBV18 to TRBJ2-1; TRBD1 matches at 9 bases. The ends lost 4 bases at V and 13 bases at J; junction bases unmatched: 5. The CDR3 covers 12 residues. Germline CDR1 is KGHSH and CDR2 is LQKENI. CDR3 loop: CASSQNRGHQFF. In DNA, the CDR3 is TGTGCCAGCTCACAGAACAGGGGGCACCAGTTCTTC.

V is TRBV11-3 and J is TRBJ2-7; D gene ambiguous. CDR3 length: 13 amino acids. CDR1 is SGHNT and CDR2 is YENEEA in the germline V gene. Trimming took 1 base from V and 0 from J, leaving 4 bases between them. CDR3 DNA: TGTGCCAGCAGCTTAGGAAACTCCTACGAGCAGTACTTC. Protein product: CASSLGNSYEQYF.

The J gene is TRBJ1-5, the V gene TRBV28, with D tentatively TRBD1 (6 bases). Germline V gene sequence: CDR1 MDHEN, CDR2 SYDVKM. CDR3 length: 14 amino acids. V was pared by 8 bases and J by 3 bases, with 14 bases between. This chain's CDR3 is CASRTGTNNQPQHF. The CDR3 region has the DNA TGTGCCAGCCGAACTGGGACAAACAATCAGCCCCAGCATTTT.

J is TRBJ1-3 and V is TRBV5-6, with TRBD1 matching over 9 bases. The CDR3 loop spans 17 amino acids. The V gene end was trimmed by 4 bases and the J gene end by 1 base; junction bases not matched to a gene: 9. Germline-derived CDR1 and CDR2 are SGHDT and YYEEEE. The DNA of the CDR3 is TGTGCCAGCAGCACAAAGGGACAGGGCAGATCTGGAAACACCATATATTTT. Encoded protein: CASSTKGQGRSGNTIYF.

The V call is TRBV28, the J call TRBJ2-3, with 9 bases aligning to TRBD1. The V and J ends lost 6 bases and 4 bases, in that order; junction bases with no gene match: 26. The CDR3 spans 21 residues. In germline, CDR1 is MDHEN, CDR2 SYDVKM. CDR3 region: CASSPPDLRDRERWSADTQYF. CDR3 nucleotide sequence: TGTGCCAGCAGCCCCCCCGATCTCCGGGACAGGGAGCGGTGGAGTGCAGATACGCAGTATTTT.